The 3 T cell receptor beta chains in this list originate from one sample, sequenced in a study of sequential checkpoint blockade in melanoma. TCRdb's table, derived via immunoSEQ multiplex PCR, lists solely in-frame clones and lacks some. Among 3,000 to 3,500 clones listed, about a sixth were seen once. Stated treatment: randomized to nivolumab then ipilimumab (arm A) or the reverse (arm B). This material consisted of tumor tissue (inferred from file names), taken from a patient given nivolumab and ipilimumab in sequence. The receptors were sampled from a human donor with melanoma.

This clone was seen ten or more times. This chain links TRBV6-8 with TRBJ2-3; D uncertain. The CDR3 length is 13 residues. Trimming removed 10 bases at V and 1 base at J, with 12 bases between. The germline CDR1 and CDR2 sequences are MNHGY and SAAAGT. The CDR3: CATLFPGTDTQYF. CDR3 in DNA: TGTGCCACCCTTTTCCCTGGCACAGATACGCAGTATTTT.

This clone came up a few times. V and J are TRBV28 and TRBJ2-7; 9 positions match TRBD2. Looked up from germline, CDR1 is MDHEN and CDR2 is SYDVKM. V lost 5 bases to trimming and J lost 4 bases; unmatched junction nucleotides: 9. The CDR3 is made up of 15 amino acids. CDR3 loop: CASSPIAGESYEQYF. The CDR3 DNA sequence: TGTGCCAGCAGTCCGATAGCGGGAGAGTCATACGAGCAGTACTTC.

The V and J genes are TRBV5-1 and TRBJ1-6; 7 bases line up with TRBD1. Germline values: CDR1 SGHRS, CDR2 YFSETQ. The J segment lost 6 bases and the V segment lost 1 base, leaving 4 bases of the junction unmatched. The CDR3 extends over 15 amino acids. CDR3 residues: CASSLTGQFNSPLHF. Written as DNA, the CDR3 is TGCGCCAGCAGCTTGACGGGACAGTTTAATTCACCCCTCCACTTT.